Listed below are T cell receptor beta chains from one sample, sequenced in a study of blood T cell repertoires in COVID-19. Data came from immunoSEQ multiplex PCR; TCRdb stores just in-frame clones and leaves some out. This sample has around 250,000 clones, with around 85% found just once. Sequencing used PBMCs or T cells enriched from blood (not recorded which). The receptors derive from a woman in her forties or fifties with acute COVID-19. The CDR3 runs from the conserved cysteine through the conserved F or W. The D gene is left open where the match is weak. Only part of the rows carry a size: once, few, many, or a class if the clone is expanded.

j_call: TRBJ2-7
clone_size: -
d_call: -
v_call: TRBV5-4
cdr3_nt: TGTGCCAGCAGCTCGACGGACAGAACCGGCGAGCAGTACTTC
cdr3_aa: CASSSTDRTGEQYF

j_call: TRBJ2-3
clone_size: -
d_call: TRBD2
v_call: TRBV6-5
cdr3_nt: TGTGCCAGCAGTCCTCGGACTAGCGGGGGTGATACGCAGTATTTT
cdr3_aa: CASSPRTSGGDTQYF

j_call: TRBJ2-5
clone_size: -
d_call: TRBD2
v_call: TRBV25-1
cdr3_nt: TGTGCCAGCAGTGTAGGGACTAAAGAGACCCAGTACTTC
cdr3_aa: CASSVGTKETQYF

j_call: TRBJ1-2
clone_size: few
d_call: -
v_call: TRBV19
cdr3_nt: TGTGCCAGTAGTATACAGGCTGGCTACACCTTC
cdr3_aa: CASSIQAGYTF

j_call: TRBJ2-7
clone_size: -
d_call: TRBD1
v_call: TRBV5-1
cdr3_nt: TGCGCCAGCAGCGGTTACTCCGGGACAGGGGGCGACGAGCAGTACTTC
cdr3_aa: CASSGYSGTGGDEQYF

j_call: TRBJ1-5
clone_size: -
d_call: -
v_call: TRBV18
cdr3_nt: TGTGCCAGCTCACCCGGTGAAGATCAGCCCCAGCATTTT
cdr3_aa: CASSPGEDQPQHF

j_call: TRBJ1-1
clone_size: once
d_call: -
v_call: TRBV30
cdr3_nt: TGTGCCTGGAGAGGAGGAGGCACTGAAGCTTTCTTT
cdr3_aa: CAWRGGGTEAFF

j_call: TRBJ1-2
clone_size: -
d_call: -
v_call: TRBV30
cdr3_nt: TGTGCCTGCCCCTGGTTGCAGGGGAACAACTATGGCTACACCTTC
cdr3_aa: CACPWLQGNNYGYTF

j_call: TRBJ1-2
clone_size: -
d_call: -
v_call: TRBV3-1/TRBV3-2
cdr3_nt: TGTGCCAGCAGCCAAGATGACATTTCCTATGGCTACACCTTC
cdr3_aa: CASSQDDISYGYTF

j_call: TRBJ1-1
clone_size: -
d_call: -
v_call: TRBV30
cdr3_nt: TGTGCCTGGAGTAGGGGGAGCCCGGGCCCTGAAGCTTTCTTT
cdr3_aa: CAWSRGSPGPEAFF

j_call: TRBJ1-1
clone_size: -
d_call: TRBD1
v_call: TRBV6-5
cdr3_nt: TGTGCCAGCGCCGGACAGGGGTACACTGAAGCTTTCTTT
cdr3_aa: CASAGQGYTEAFF

j_call: TRBJ2-1
clone_size: few
d_call: -
v_call: TRBV12-3/TRBV12-4
cdr3_nt: TGTGCCAGCAGTCTGCCCCGCGATGAGCAGTTCTTC
cdr3_aa: CASSLPRDEQFF

j_call: TRBJ1-6
clone_size: -
d_call: -
v_call: TRBV3-1/TRBV3-2
cdr3_nt: TGTGCCAGCAGCCAAGGGATTAATAGCGGGGGGAGCTCCTATAATTCACCCCTCCACTTT
cdr3_aa: CASSQGINSGGSSYNSPLHF

j_call: TRBJ1-5
clone_size: -
d_call: TRBD1
v_call: TRBV5-1
cdr3_nt: TGCGCCAGCAGCTTGGGGACAGGCCCTAACAATCAGCCCCAGCATTTT
cdr3_aa: CASSLGTGPNNQPQHF

j_call: TRBJ2-2
clone_size: -
d_call: TRBD1
v_call: TRBV19
cdr3_nt: TGTGCCAGTAAGGAGACAGGGGCCCAGGGGGAGCTGTTTTTT
cdr3_aa: CASKETGAQGELFF

j_call: TRBJ1-2
clone_size: -
d_call: TRBD1
v_call: TRBV2
cdr3_nt: TGTGCCAGCGGAGGGACAGTGGGGCGCTACACCTTC
cdr3_aa: CASGGTVGRYTF

j_call: TRBJ2-7
clone_size: few
d_call: TRBD1
v_call: TRBV5-4
cdr3_nt: TGTGCCAGCAGCCGGGACAGCTACGAGCAGTACTTC
cdr3_aa: CASSRDSYEQYF

j_call: TRBJ2-3
clone_size: -
d_call: TRBD1
v_call: TRBV24-1
cdr3_nt: TGTGCCACCAGTGATTCGGGCCCCGGGACAGGGGTTACAGATACGCAGTATTTT
cdr3_aa: CATSDSGPGTGVTDTQYF

j_call: TRBJ1-3
clone_size: -
d_call: -
v_call: TRBV29-1
cdr3_nt: TGCAGCGTTGATTCAGGCGGGAACACCATATATTTT
cdr3_aa: CSVDSGGNTIYF

j_call: TRBJ1-2
clone_size: -
d_call: TRBD1
v_call: TRBV30
cdr3_nt: TGTGCCTTCCAGGGGGACAGGGCACGTGGCTACACCTTC
cdr3_aa: CAFQGDRARGYTF

j_call: TRBJ1-1
clone_size: -
d_call: -
v_call: TRBV5-1
cdr3_nt: TGCGCCAGCAGCCGGGGGTTGGACACTGAAGCTTTCTTT
cdr3_aa: CASSRGLDTEAFF

j_call: TRBJ1-4
clone_size: -
d_call: TRBD1
v_call: TRBV2
cdr3_nt: TGTGCCAGCTGCTACAGGGGTGGTGAAAAACTGTTTTTT
cdr3_aa: CASCYRGGEKLFF

j_call: TRBJ2-1
clone_size: once
d_call: -
v_call: TRBV11-3
cdr3_nt: TGTGCCAGCAGCTTGGGGGCCGTCAATGAGCAGTTCTTC
cdr3_aa: CASSLGAVNEQFF

j_call: TRBJ2-3
clone_size: few
d_call: TRBD1
v_call: TRBV10-3
cdr3_nt: TGTGCCATCTGGACAGGGACCACAGATACGCAGTATTTT
cdr3_aa: CAIWTGTTDTQYF

j_call: TRBJ2-2
clone_size: -
d_call: TRBD2
v_call: TRBV7-6
cdr3_nt: TGTGCCAGCAGCTTAGTACTAGCGGATAACACCGGGGAGCTGTTTTTT
cdr3_aa: CASSLVLADNTGELFF

j_call: TRBJ2-7
clone_size: -
d_call: -
v_call: TRBV19
cdr3_nt: TGTGCCAGTAGTATTACCCCAGATACAAGCTCCTACGAGCAGTACTTC
cdr3_aa: CASSITPDTSSYEQYF

j_call: TRBJ2-3
clone_size: -
d_call: -
v_call: TRBV3-1/TRBV3-2
cdr3_nt: TGTGCCAGCAGCCAAGATCCTATCCCTCACACAGATACGCAGTATTTT
cdr3_aa: CASSQDPIPHTDTQYF

j_call: TRBJ2-3
clone_size: once
d_call: TRBD1
v_call: TRBV6-4
cdr3_nt: TGTGCCAGCAGTGCCATCTGGACAGGGGGGGCCGGTACGCAGTATTTT
cdr3_aa: CASSAIWTGGAGTQYF

j_call: TRBJ2-7
clone_size: -
d_call: -
v_call: TRBV7-2
cdr3_nt: TGTGCCAGCAGCTTACCGGGCGGGGGCGCGAGGGAGCAGTACTTC
cdr3_aa: CASSLPGGGAREQYF

j_call: TRBJ2-1
clone_size: once
d_call: TRBD2
v_call: TRBV20-1
cdr3_nt: TGCAGTGCTAGTGTAGCGGGGGCCGCCTCCTACAATGAGCAGTTCTTC
cdr3_aa: CSASVAGAASYNEQFF

j_call: TRBJ1-2
clone_size: -
d_call: TRBD1
v_call: TRBV4-3
cdr3_nt: TGCGCCAGCAGCCAAGGGGACAGGCTTGCAATGTATGGCTACACCTTC
cdr3_aa: CASSQGDRLAMYGYTF

j_call: TRBJ2-1
clone_size: once
d_call: -
v_call: TRBV5-8
cdr3_nt: TGTGCCAGCAGCTTGGGCGACTCGACCTACAATGAGCAGTTCTTC
cdr3_aa: CASSLGDSTYNEQFF

j_call: TRBJ1-6
clone_size: -
d_call: -
v_call: TRBV12-3/TRBV12-4
cdr3_nt: TGTGCCAGCAGTTCAGGTTATTCACCCCTCCACTTT
cdr3_aa: CASSSGYSPLHF

j_call: TRBJ1-1
clone_size: -
d_call: -
v_call: TRBV27
cdr3_nt: TGTGCCAGTCGAGTAGGTGGGGGCAACACTGAAGCTTTCTTT
cdr3_aa: CASRVGGGNTEAFF

j_call: TRBJ1-6
clone_size: -
d_call: -
v_call: TRBV19
cdr3_nt: TGTGCCAGTAGTATAAGGTCGGGGAAGACGAATAATTCACCCCTCCACTTT
cdr3_aa: CASSIRSGKTNNSPLHF

j_call: TRBJ1-2
clone_size: -
d_call: TRBD1
v_call: TRBV27
cdr3_nt: TGTGCCAGCAGTTCCCCGGGCTCCACAGGGGATAGGGGCTACACCTTC
cdr3_aa: CASSSPGSTGDRGYTF

j_call: TRBJ1-2
clone_size: once
d_call: TRBD1
v_call: TRBV9
cdr3_nt: TGTGCCAGCAGCGTAGGGGCCCTCGACAGGGAAGTTGGCGGCTACACCTTC
cdr3_aa: CASSVGALDREVGGYTF

j_call: TRBJ1-1
clone_size: -
d_call: -
v_call: TRBV6-5
cdr3_nt: TGTGCCAGCAGCTACCTGGAGGGCAACACTGAAGCTTTCTTT
cdr3_aa: CASSYLEGNTEAFF

j_call: TRBJ1-5
clone_size: -
d_call: -
v_call: TRBV13
cdr3_nt: TGTGCCAGCAGTCCCAATCAGAGGCAGCCCCAGCATTTT
cdr3_aa: CASSPNQRQPQHF

j_call: TRBJ1-2
clone_size: once
d_call: TRBD1
v_call: TRBV7-9
cdr3_nt: TGTGCCAGCAGCGAACAACAGGGGACCGGCTACACCTTC
cdr3_aa: CASSEQQGTGYTF

j_call: TRBJ2-3
clone_size: once
d_call: TRBD2
v_call: TRBV12-5
cdr3_nt: TGTGCTAGTGGCCCCCTAGGGAGTAGCGGGGTACACACAGATACGCAGTATTTT
cdr3_aa: CASGPLGSSGVHTDTQYF

j_call: TRBJ1-1
clone_size: -
d_call: -
v_call: TRBV3-1/TRBV3-2
cdr3_nt: TGTGCCAGCAGCCTTTTTAGGAACACTGAAGCTTTCTTT
cdr3_aa: CASSLFRNTEAFF

j_call: TRBJ2-7
clone_size: -
d_call: -
v_call: TRBV7-9
cdr3_nt: TGTGCCAGCAGCTTTCCGGGACTCTCCCCCGAGCAGTACTTC
cdr3_aa: CASSFPGLSPEQYF

j_call: TRBJ1-5
clone_size: -
d_call: TRBD1
v_call: TRBV18
cdr3_nt: TGTGCCAGCTCACCCGGGACAGCGAATCAGCCCCAGCATTTT
cdr3_aa: CASSPGTANQPQHF

j_call: TRBJ1-1
clone_size: -
d_call: TRBD1
v_call: TRBV5-1
cdr3_nt: TGCGCCAGCAGCTCTACGACAGGGCGGAACACTGAAGCTTTCTTT
cdr3_aa: CASSSTTGRNTEAFF

j_call: TRBJ1-1
clone_size: -
d_call: TRBD1
v_call: TRBV5-4
cdr3_nt: TGTGCCAGCAGCCCAATGACAGGGGATAGCACTGAAGCTTTCTTT
cdr3_aa: CASSPMTGDSTEAFF

j_call: TRBJ2-7
clone_size: -
d_call: TRBD1
v_call: TRBV30
cdr3_nt: TGTGCCTGGAGTGCCGGGACAGCGTTCTACGAGCAGTACTTC
cdr3_aa: CAWSAGTAFYEQYF

j_call: TRBJ1-2
clone_size: -
d_call: TRBD1
v_call: TRBV28
cdr3_nt: TGTGCCAGCAGTCGGACAGGGGGTAACTATGGCTACACCTTC
cdr3_aa: CASSRTGGNYGYTF

j_call: TRBJ1-6
clone_size: few
d_call: -
v_call: TRBV3-1/TRBV3-2
cdr3_nt: TGTGCCAGCAGCCCAGACAGGTACCCCTCCTATAATTCACCCCTCCACTTT
cdr3_aa: CASSPDRYPSYNSPLHF

j_call: TRBJ1-3
clone_size: -
d_call: -
v_call: TRBV5-8
cdr3_nt: TGTGCCAGCAGCTTTTACAGGGTCCTCTCTGGAAACACCATATATTTT
cdr3_aa: CASSFYRVLSGNTIYF

j_call: TRBJ1-1
clone_size: -
d_call: -
v_call: TRBV18
cdr3_nt: TGTGCCAGCTCACCACCCGGAACGGGTACGGGCACTGAAGCTTTCTTT
cdr3_aa: CASSPPGTGTGTEAFF

j_call: TRBJ1-5
clone_size: -
d_call: -
v_call: TRBV2
cdr3_nt: TGTGCCAGCAGTGAACAGGGTGGGAATCAGCCCCAGCATTTT
cdr3_aa: CASSEQGGNQPQHF

j_call: TRBJ1-2
clone_size: once
d_call: TRBD1
v_call: TRBV5-1
cdr3_nt: TGCGCCAGCAGCTTGGCAGGGGACAGCTATGGCTACACCTTC
cdr3_aa: CASSLAGDSYGYTF

j_call: TRBJ2-5
clone_size: -
d_call: TRBD2
v_call: TRBV5-6
cdr3_nt: TGTGCCAGCAGCTTGGGCGGGGGGGCCCAAGAGACCCAGTACTTC
cdr3_aa: CASSLGGGAQETQYF